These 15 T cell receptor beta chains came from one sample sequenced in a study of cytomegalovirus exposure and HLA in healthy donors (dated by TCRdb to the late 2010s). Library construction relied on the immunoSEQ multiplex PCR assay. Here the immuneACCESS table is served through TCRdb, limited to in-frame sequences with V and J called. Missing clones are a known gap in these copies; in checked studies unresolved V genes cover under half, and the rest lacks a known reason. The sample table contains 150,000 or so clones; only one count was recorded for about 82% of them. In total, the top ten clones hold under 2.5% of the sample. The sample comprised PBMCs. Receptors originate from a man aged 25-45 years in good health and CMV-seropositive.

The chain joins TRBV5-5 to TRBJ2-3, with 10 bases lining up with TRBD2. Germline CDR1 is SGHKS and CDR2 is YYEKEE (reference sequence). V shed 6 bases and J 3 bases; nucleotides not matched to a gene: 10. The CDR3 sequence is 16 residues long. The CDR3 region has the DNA TGTGCCAGCACCGACCAACTAGCGGGGATTACAGATACGCAGTATTTT. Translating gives CASTDQLAGITDTQYF. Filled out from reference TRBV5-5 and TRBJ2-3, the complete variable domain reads DAGVTQSPTHLIKTRGQQVTLRCSPISGHKSVSWYQQVLGQGPQFIFQYYEKEERGRGNFPDRFSARQFPNYSSELNVNALLLGDSALYLCASTDQLAGITDTQYFGPGTRLTVL.

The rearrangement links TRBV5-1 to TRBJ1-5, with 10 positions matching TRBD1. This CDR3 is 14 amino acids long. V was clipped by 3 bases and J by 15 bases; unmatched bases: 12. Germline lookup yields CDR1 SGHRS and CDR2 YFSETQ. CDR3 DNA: TGCGCCAGCAGCTCGGAACCGGGACAGGGGAACTTGCATTTT. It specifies CASSSEPGQGNLHF.

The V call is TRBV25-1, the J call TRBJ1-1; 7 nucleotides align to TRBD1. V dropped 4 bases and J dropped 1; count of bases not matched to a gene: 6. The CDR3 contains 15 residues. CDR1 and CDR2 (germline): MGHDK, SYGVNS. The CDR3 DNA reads TGTGCCAGCAGTGCCAACAGGGGAGGGAACACTGAAGCTTTCTTT. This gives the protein CASSANRGGNTEAFF.

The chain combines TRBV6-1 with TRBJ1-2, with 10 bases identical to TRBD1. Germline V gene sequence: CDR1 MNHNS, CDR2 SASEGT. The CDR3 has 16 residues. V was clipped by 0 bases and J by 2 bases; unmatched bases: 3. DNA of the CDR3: TGTGCCAGCAGTGAAGCCGTGACAGGGGGCAACTATGGCTACACCTTC. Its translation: CASSEAVTGGNYGYTF.

The CDR3: CASSYRQGALGNTIYF. CDR3 nucleotide sequence: TGTGCCAGCAGTTACCGACAGGGGGCTCTTGGAAACACCATATATTTT. This rearrangement joins TRBV6-6 to TRBJ1-3; the match to TRBD1 covers 10 bases. The CDR3 consists of 16 residues. Germline trimming cut 2 bases from V and 3 bases from J; bases unmatched to any gene: 4. Germline V CDR1 and CDR2: MNHNY, SVGAGI (reference sequence).

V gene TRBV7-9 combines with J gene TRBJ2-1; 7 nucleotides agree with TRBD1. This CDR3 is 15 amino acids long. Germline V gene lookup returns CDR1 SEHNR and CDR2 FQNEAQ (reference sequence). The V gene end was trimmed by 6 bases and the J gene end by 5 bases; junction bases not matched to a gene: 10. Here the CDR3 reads CASRPRTGRNNEQFF. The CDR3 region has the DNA TGTGCCAGCAGACCCCGGACAGGCCGGAACAATGAGCAGTTCTTC.

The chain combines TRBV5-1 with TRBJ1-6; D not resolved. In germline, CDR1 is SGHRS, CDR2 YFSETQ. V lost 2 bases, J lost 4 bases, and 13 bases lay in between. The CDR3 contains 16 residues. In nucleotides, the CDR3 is TGCGCCAGCAGCTTAGCGGGCCAGACATATAATTCACCCCTCCACTTT. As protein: CASSLAGQTYNSPLHF.

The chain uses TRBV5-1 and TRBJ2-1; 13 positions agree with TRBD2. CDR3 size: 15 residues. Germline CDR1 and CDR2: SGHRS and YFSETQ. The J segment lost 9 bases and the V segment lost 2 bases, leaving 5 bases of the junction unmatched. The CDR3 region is CASSLLAGGPGEQFF. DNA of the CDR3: TGCGCCAGCAGCTTACTAGCGGGGGGGCCGGGTGAGCAGTTCTTC. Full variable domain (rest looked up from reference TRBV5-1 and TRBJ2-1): KAGVTQTPRYLIKTRGQQVTLSCSPISGHRSVSWYQQTPGQGLQFLFEYFSETQRNKGNFPGRFSGRQFSNSRSEMNVSTLELGDSALYLCASSLLAGGPGEQFFGPGTRLTVL.

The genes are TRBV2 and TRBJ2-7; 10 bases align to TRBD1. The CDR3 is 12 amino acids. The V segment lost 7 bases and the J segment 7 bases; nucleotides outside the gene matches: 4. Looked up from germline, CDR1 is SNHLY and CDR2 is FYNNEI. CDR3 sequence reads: CASTTGGWEQYF. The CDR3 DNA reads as TGTGCCAGCACGACAGGGGGCTGGGAGCAGTACTTC. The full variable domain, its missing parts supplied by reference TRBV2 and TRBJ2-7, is EPEVTQTPSHQVTQMGQEVILRCVPISNHLYFYWYRQILGQKVEFLVSFYNNEISEKSEIFDDQFSVERPDGSNFTLKIRSTKLEDSAMYFCASTTGGWEQYFGPGTRLTVT.

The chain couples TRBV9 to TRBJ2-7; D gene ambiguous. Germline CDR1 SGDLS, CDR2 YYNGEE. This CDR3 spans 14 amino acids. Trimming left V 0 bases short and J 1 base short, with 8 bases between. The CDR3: CASSVGYVSYEQYF. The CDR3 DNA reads TGTGCCAGCAGCGTAGGTTATGTATCCTACGAGCAGTACTTC.

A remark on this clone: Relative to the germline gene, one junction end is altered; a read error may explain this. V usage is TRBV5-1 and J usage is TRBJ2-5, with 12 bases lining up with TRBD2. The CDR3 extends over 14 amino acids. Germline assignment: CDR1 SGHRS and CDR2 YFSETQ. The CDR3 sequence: CASSVGLAGLTPYF. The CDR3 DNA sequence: TGCGCCAGCAGCGTGGGACTAGCGGGCCTAACCCCGTACTTC.

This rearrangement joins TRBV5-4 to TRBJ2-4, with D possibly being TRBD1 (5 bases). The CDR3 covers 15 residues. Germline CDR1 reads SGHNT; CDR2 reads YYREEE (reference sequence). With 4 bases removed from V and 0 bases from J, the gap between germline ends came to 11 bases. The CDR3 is CASSLRAIAKNIQYF. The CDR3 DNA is TGTGCCAGCAGCCTCAGGGCGATAGCCAAAAACATTCAGTACTTC.

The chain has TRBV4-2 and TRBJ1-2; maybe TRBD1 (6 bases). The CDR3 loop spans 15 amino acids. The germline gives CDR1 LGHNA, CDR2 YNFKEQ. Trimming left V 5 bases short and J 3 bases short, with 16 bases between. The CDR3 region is CASSSPRGDYYGYTF. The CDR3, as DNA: TGTGCCAGCAGCTCCCCCAGGGGAGATTACTATGGCTACACCTTC.

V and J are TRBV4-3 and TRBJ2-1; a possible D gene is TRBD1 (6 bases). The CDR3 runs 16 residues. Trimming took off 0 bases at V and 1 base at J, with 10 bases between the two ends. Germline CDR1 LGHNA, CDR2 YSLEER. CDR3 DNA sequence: TGCGCCAGCAGCCAAGACAGGGGCGAATCCTACAATGAGCAGTTCTTC. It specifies CASSQDRGESYNEQFF.

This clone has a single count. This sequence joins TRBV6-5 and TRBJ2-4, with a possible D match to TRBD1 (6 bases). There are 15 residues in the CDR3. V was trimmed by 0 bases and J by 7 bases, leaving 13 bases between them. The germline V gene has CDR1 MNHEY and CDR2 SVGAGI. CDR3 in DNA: TGTGCCAGCAGTTACTCAGGGGGTGAGGGGAACATTCAGTACTTC. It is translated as CASSYSGGEGNIQYF.